This TCR beta chain came from a study of identical twins. Ten or more counts support this clonotype. TCRdb passed the 5' RACE reads through MiXCR, listing each CDR3 protein once. Seen here are about 720,000 distinct CDR3 sequences, 8.6% observed once, and the top ten hold more than 0.75%. These data also featured in a second study, about yellow fever vaccine responses in identical twins.

The sample taken for sequencing was PBMCs. The source of this sequence is a woman between 18 and 30 years old in good health.

The CDR3 DNA sequence: TGCGCCAGCAGCCAAGGTTCGGGAGTCCAAGAGACCCAGTACTTC. It encodes CASSQGSGVQETQYF. The chain carries TRBV4-3 and TRBJ2-5; TRBD2 might be the D (6 bases). V was pared by 1 base and J by 1 base, with 10 bases between. Germline CDR1 LGHNA, CDR2 YSLEER. The CDR3 totals 15 residues.